Described below is a single T cell receptor (beta chain) sequence and its context. A read error may account for a junction end that differs from germline. The data are from a study of blood T cells in healthy people across ages. Next came a second PCR, run for roughly 7 to 12 cycles, which used a sample-barcoded 5' primer along with a J-beta primer mix. TCRdb processed the 5' RACE reads anew with MiXCR; each CDR3 protein has one entry. The table has approximately 960,000 distinct CDR3 sequences, 25% to 35% seen once. This CDR3 is built from 12 residues. The germline V gene encodes CDR1 MDHEN and CDR2 SYDVKM. These data also formed part of another study, on T cells of mothers and their children.

The genes are TRBV28 and TRBJ1-2, with D uncertain. The specimen was blood. This receptor was taken from a woman in her forties in good health. In DNA, the CDR3 is TGTGCCAGCAGTTTGTCTAACTATGGCTGCACCTTC. Translating it yields CASSLSNYGCTF.